One and the same sample provided the 13 T cell receptor beta chains below, sequenced in a study of T cell responses to AZD1222 COVID-19 vaccine. Assay: immunoSEQ multiplex PCR; the TCRdb copy retains only in-frame clones and omits some. The table shows roughly 190,000 clones, with approximately 90% occurring only once. The input for sequencing was peripheral blood, taken 28 days after the second dose of the MenACWY control vaccine. These TCRs come from an adult who received the MenACWY meningococcal vaccine as a control.

V is TRBV18 and J is TRBJ1-1, with D hard to call. The CDR3 length is 13 residues. V was trimmed by 3 bases and J by 7 bases, leaving 12 bases between them. The germline V gene has CDR1 KGHSH and CDR2 LQKENI. The CDR3 loop reads CASSPPSGNEAFF. In nucleotides, the CDR3 is TGTGCCAGCTCACCTCCCAGCGGGAATGAAGCTTTCTTT. The entire variable domain, with the rest obtained from reference TRBV18 and TRBJ1-1, is as follows: NAGVMQNPRHLVRRRGQEARLRCSPMKGHSHVYWYRQLPEEGLKFMVYLQKENIIDESGMPKERFSAEFPKEGPSILRIQQVVRGDSAAYFCASSPPSGNEAFFGQGTRLTVV.

The chain has TRBV15 and TRBJ2-7, with a possible D match to TRBD2 (5 bases). CDR3 size: 18 residues. Per germline, CDR1 LNHNV and CDR2 YYDKDF (reference sequence). The ends were cut back, 1 base at V and 2 bases at J, with 21 bases in the middle. Here the CDR3 reads CATSRGGPGSELTYEQYF. The CDR3 DNA reads TGTGCCACCAGCAGAGGAGGGCCTGGTTCGGAACTGACCTACGAGCAGTACTTC. Combining the CDR3 with reference TRBV15 and TRBJ2-7 gives the whole variable domain DAMVIQNPRYQVTQFGKPVTLSCSQTLNHNVMYWYQQKSSQAPKLLFHYYDKDFNNEADTPDNFQSRRPNTSFCFLDIRSPGLGDTAMYLCATSRGGPGSELTYEQYFGPGTRLTVT.

The chain employs TRBV15 and TRBJ1-2, with 7 bases aligning to TRBD1. Germline values: CDR1 LNHNV, CDR2 YYDKDF (reference sequence). The CDR3 covers 15 residues. The V gene end was trimmed by 0 bases and the J gene end by 7 bases; junction bases not matched to a gene: 8. The CDR3 region has the DNA TGTGCCACCAGCAGAGAAACCGCACAGGGGAGTGGCTACACCTTC. Translation: CATSRETAQGSGYTF.

The DNA for the CDR3 is TGTGCCAGCAGCCCGGCTAGCGGGAGAAAAACCGGGGAGCTGTTTTTT. Translating gives CASSPASGRKTGELFF. The chain couples TRBV7-2 to TRBJ2-2; TRBD2 agrees at 10 bases. CDR1 is SGHTA, CDR2 FQGNSA, per germline. The CDR3 runs 16 residues. V lost 5 bases and J lost 5; bases outside the gene matches: 8. The complete variable domain, with remaining parts taken from reference TRBV7-2 and TRBJ2-2, reads GAGVSQSPSNKVTEKGKDVELRCDPISGHTALYWYRQSLGQGLEFLIYFQGNSAPDKSGLPSDRFSAERTGGSVSTLTIQRTQQEDSAVYLCASSPASGRKTGELFFGEGSRLTVL.

This clone was picked up one time. The chain joins TRBV19 to TRBJ2-2; D is undetermined. CDR1 and CDR2 (germline): LNHDA, SQIVND (reference sequence). V was trimmed by 1 base and J by 4 bases, leaving 7 bases between them. This CDR3 comprises 14 residues. The CDR3 loop is CASSIGAGTGELFF. CDR3 DNA sequence: TGTGCCAGTAGTATAGGGGCCGGCACCGGGGAGCTGTTTTTT.

The rearrangement links TRBV4-3 to TRBJ2-7; the D gene is possibly TRBD2 (5 bases). This CDR3 comprises 15 residues. Germline V lookup: CDR1 LGHNA, CDR2 YSLEER. Trimming took 0 bases from V and 4 from J, leaving 13 bases between them. CDR3 loop: CASSQDPGLIYEQYF. The CDR3 DNA reads as TGCGCCAGCAGCCAAGACCCGGGATTAATTTACGAGCAGTACTTC.

This chain connects TRBV3-1 (or the pseudogene TRBV3-2) to TRBJ1-2, with D hard to call. Germline CDR1 and CDR2: LGHDT and YNNKEL (reference sequence). This CDR3 is built from 14 residues. The V gene lost 1 base and the J gene lost 3 bases, with 9 bases spanning the gap. CDR3 amino acids: CASSQGADYYGYTF. CDR3 bases: TGTGCCAGCAGCCAAGGGGCCGACTACTATGGCTACACCTTC.

V and J are TRBV4-3 and TRBJ1-2, with D uncertain. Trimming shortened V by 0 bases and J by 4 bases, and 15 bases separated the two germline ends. From germline, CDR1 is LGHNA and CDR2 YSLEER. CDR3 size: 16 residues. The CDR3 region has the DNA TGCGCCAGCAGCCAAGATCATCCCGGCGGAAGCTATGGCTACACCTTC. Its protein is CASSQDHPGGSYGYTF.

The chain carries TRBV5-1 and TRBJ1-3, with no clear D. V was cut by 2 bases and J by 4 bases, with 19 bases left in between. The germline CDR1 and CDR2 sequences are SGHRS and YFSETQ. The CDR3 consists of 17 residues. CDR3 in amino acids: CASSLKSRNTAGNTIYF. Written as DNA, the CDR3 is TGCGCCAGCAGCTTAAAATCCCGAAACACAGCCGGAAACACCATATATTTT.

The chain carries TRBV5-1 and TRBJ1-4; D is undetermined. Trimming took off 1 base at V and 3 bases at J, with 4 bases between the two ends. Germline CDR1 reads SGHRS; CDR2 reads YFSETQ. The CDR3 loop spans 13 amino acids. CDR3 sequence (DNA): TGCGCCAGCAGCTTGATACCTAATGAAAAACTGTTTTTT. It is translated as CASSLIPNEKLFF.

The chain joins TRBV5-1 to TRBJ1-1; 9 nucleotides match TRBD1. CDR1 is SGHRS and CDR2 is YFSETQ in the germline V gene. The CDR3 loop spans 16 amino acids. Trimming at V came to 4 bases and at J to 4 bases, leaving 11 bases not matched to a gene. The DNA for the CDR3 is TGCGCCAGCAGCGCTTTACAGGGGGCGCCGGGCACTGAAGCTTTCTTT. It encodes CASSALQGAPGTEAFF.

The CDR3 loop reads CASSGEALGGYTF. Written as DNA, the CDR3 is TGTGCCAGCAGCGGGGAGGCTTTAGGAGGCTACACCTTC. This chain joins TRBV27 and TRBJ1-2; D gene unclear. This CDR3 comprises 13 residues. Germline CDR1 MNHEY, CDR2 SMNVEV (reference sequence). V was shortened by 6 bases and J by 8 bases, with 16 bases between the two germline ends.

The chain recombines TRBV11-1 with TRBJ2-4; tentatively, D is TRBD2 (5 bases). V was shortened by 8 bases and J by 1 base, with 12 bases between the two germline ends. Germline V CDR1 and CDR2: SGHAT, FQDESV (reference sequence). The CDR3 sequence is 14 residues long. The CDR3: CASGGLAAKNIQYF. DNA for the CDR3: TGTGCCAGCGGAGGTTTGGCGGCCAAAAACATTCAGTACTTC.